Sequencing of this TCR beta chain was carried out in a study of T cell responses to AZD1222 COVID-19 vaccine. Findings and limits, study-wide: Within unmutated variant regions lay the reported targets of nearly half of spike-specific TCRs.

V was clipped by 5 bases and J by 1 base; unmatched bases: 4. The germline CDR1 and CDR2 sequences are SNHLY and FYNNEI. This CDR3 comprises 15 residues. This clone was observed a single time. Its antigen is not known. Using immunoSEQ multiplex PCR, the repertoire was profiled, and TCRdb retains in-frame clones only, with some absent. The table shows over 50,000 clones, with nearly 80% occurring only once. V usage is TRBV2 and J usage is TRBJ1-5; 8 bases fit TRBD1. The clonotype comes from an adult who received the AZD1222 COVID-19 vaccine. The sequencing used peripheral blood, collected 28 days after the second AZD1222 dose. CDR3 residues: CASSTRGLSNQPQHF. DNA of the CDR3: TGTGCCAGCAGTACCAGGGGGCTCAGCAATCAGCCCCAGCATTTT.